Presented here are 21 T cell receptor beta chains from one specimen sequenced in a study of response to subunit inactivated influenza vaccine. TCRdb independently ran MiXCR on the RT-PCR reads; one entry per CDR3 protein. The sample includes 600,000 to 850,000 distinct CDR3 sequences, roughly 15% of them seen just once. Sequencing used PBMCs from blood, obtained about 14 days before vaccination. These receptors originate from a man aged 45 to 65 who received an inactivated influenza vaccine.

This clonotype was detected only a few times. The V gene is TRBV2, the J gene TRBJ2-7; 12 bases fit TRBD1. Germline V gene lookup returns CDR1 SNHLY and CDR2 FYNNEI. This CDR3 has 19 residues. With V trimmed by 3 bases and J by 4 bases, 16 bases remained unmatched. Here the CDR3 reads CASSDSGGTGGQERYEQYF. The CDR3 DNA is TGTGCCAGCAGTGACAGCGGGGGGACAGGGGGCCAGGAGCGTTACGAGCAGTACTTC.

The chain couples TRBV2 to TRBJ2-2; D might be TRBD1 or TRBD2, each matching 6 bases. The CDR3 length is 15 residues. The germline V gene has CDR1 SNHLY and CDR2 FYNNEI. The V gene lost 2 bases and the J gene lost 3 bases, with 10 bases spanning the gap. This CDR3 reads CASSELGGDTGELFF. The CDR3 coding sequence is TGTGCCAGCAGTGAATTGGGGGGCGACACCGGGGAGCTGTTTTTT.

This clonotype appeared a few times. The CDR3: CASTLPGETQYF. CDR3 nucleotide sequence: TGTGCCAGCACCCTCCCCGGGGAGACCCAGTACTTC. This chain joins TRBV7-9 and TRBJ2-5; D gene unclear. The germline V gene has CDR1 SEHNR and CDR2 FQNEAQ (reference sequence). Trimming took 7 bases from V and 5 from J, leaving 11 bases between them. CDR3 length: 12 amino acids.

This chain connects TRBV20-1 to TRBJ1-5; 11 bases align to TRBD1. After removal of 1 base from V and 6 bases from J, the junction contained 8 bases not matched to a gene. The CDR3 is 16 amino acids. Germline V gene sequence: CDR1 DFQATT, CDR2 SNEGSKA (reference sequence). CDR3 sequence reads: CSARGPGQGAGQPQHF. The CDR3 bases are TGCAGTGCTAGAGGACCAGGACAGGGGGCTGGTCAGCCCCAGCATTTT.

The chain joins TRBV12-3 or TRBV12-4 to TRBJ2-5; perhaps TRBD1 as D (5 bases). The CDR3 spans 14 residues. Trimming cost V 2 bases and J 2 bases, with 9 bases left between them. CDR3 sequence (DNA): TGTGCCAGCAGTTTAAGGGGTCAGCAAGAGACCCAGTACTTC. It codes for CASSLRGQQETQYF.

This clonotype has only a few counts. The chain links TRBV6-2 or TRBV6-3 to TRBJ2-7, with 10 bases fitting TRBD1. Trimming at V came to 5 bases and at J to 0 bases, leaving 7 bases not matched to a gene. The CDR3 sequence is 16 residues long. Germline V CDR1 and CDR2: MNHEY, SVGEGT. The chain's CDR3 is CASSIPGTGVSYEQYF. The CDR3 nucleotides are TGTGCCAGCAGTATCCCCGGGACAGGGGTCTCCTACGAGCAGTACTTC.

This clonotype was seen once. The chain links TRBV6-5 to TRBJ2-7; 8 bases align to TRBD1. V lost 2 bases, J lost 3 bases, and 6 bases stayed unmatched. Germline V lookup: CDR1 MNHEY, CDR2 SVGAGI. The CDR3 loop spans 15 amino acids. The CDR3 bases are TGTGCCAGCAGTTACGGCAGGGGGCGGGACTACGAGCAGTACTTC. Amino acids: CASSYGRGRDYEQYF.

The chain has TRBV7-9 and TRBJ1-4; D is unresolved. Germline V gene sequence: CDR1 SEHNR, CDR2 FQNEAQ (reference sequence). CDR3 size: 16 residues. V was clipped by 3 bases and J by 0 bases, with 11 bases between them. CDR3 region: CASSFPGSATNEKLFF. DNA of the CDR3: TGTGCCAGCAGCTTCCCTGGGTCAGCAACTAATGAAAAACTGTTTTTT.

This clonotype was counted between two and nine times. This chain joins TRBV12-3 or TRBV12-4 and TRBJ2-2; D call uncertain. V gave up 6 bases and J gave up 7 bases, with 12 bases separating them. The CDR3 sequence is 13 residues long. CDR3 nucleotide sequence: TGTGCCAGCAGCCTTCTAGGTGGCGGGGAGCTGTTTTTT. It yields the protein CASSLLGGGELFF.

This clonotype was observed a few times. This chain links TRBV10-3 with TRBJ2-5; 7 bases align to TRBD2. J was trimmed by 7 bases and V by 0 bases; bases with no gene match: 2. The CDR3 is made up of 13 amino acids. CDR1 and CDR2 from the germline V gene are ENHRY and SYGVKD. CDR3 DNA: TGTGCCATCAGTGAGTCGACGGGAGGGACCCAGTACTTC. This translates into CAISESTGGTQYF.

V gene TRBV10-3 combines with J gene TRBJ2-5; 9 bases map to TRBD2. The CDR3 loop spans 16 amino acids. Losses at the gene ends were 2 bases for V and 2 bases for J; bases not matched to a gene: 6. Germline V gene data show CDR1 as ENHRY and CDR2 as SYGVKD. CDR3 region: CAISEPDLAGQETQYF. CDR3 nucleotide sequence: TGTGCCATCAGTGAGCCTGACCTAGCGGGGCAAGAGACCCAGTACTTC.

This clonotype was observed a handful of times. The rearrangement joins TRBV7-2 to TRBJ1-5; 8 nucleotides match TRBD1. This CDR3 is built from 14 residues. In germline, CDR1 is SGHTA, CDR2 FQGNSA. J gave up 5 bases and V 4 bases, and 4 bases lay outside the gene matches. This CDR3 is CASSSQGAYQPQHF. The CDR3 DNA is TGTGCCAGCAGCTCTCAGGGGGCCTATCAGCCCCAGCATTTT.

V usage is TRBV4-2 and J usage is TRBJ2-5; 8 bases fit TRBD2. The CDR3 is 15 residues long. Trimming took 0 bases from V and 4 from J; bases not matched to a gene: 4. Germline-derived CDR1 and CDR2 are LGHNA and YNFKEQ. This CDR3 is CASSQDSSGPETQYF. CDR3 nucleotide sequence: TGTGCCAGCAGCCAAGACTCTAGCGGGCCAGAGACCCAGTACTTC.

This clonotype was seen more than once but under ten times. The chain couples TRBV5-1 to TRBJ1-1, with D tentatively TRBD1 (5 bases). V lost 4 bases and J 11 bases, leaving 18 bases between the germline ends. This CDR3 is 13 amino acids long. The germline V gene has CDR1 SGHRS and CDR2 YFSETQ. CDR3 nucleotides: TGCGCCAGCAGCCCGGGGACTGGGGATACGGCTTTCTTT. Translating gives CASSPGTGDTAFF.

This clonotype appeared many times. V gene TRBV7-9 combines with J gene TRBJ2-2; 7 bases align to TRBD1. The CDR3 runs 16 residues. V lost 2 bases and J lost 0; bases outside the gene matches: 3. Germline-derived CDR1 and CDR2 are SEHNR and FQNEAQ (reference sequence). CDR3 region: CASSLYQGANTGELFF. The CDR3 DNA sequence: TGTGCCAGCAGCTTATATCAGGGGGCGAACACCGGGGAGCTGTTTTTT.

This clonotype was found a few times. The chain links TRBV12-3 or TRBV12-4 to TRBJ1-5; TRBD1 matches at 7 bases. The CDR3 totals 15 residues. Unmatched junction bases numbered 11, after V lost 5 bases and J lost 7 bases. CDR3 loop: CASSARQGFGQPQHF. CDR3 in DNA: TGTGCCAGCAGTGCGCGACAGGGATTTGGCCAGCCCCAGCATTTT.

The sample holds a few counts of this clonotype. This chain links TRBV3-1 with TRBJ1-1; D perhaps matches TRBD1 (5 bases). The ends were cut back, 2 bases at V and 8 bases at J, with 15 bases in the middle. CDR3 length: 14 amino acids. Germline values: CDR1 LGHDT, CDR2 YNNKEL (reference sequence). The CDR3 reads CASSQQGPRSEAFF. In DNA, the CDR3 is TGTGCCAGCAGCCAACAGGGCCCCAGGTCCGAAGCTTTCTTT.

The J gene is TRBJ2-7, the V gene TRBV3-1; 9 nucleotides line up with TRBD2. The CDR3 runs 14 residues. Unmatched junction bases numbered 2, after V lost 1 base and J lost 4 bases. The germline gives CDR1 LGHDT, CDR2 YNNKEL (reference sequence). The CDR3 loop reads CASSQALAGYEQYF. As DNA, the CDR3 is TGTGCCAGCAGCCAAGCCCTAGCGGGGTACGAGCAGTACTTC.

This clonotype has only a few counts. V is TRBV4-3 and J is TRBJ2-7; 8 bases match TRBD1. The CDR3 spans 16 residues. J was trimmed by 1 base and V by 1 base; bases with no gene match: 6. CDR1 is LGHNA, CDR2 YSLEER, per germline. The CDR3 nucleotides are TGCGCCAGCAGCCAAGTGAGAGGACAGGGTTCCTACGAGCAGTACTTC. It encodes CASSQVRGQGSYEQYF.

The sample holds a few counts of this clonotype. The CDR3 reads CASSQLAGLLNEQFF. As DNA, the CDR3 is TGTGCCAGCAGCCAACTAGCGGGACTACTCAATGAGCAGTTCTTC. V and J are TRBV7-9 and TRBJ2-1, with 10 bases matching TRBD2. This CDR3 region has 15 residues. The junction had 7 bases not matched to a gene; V was cut back by 5 bases and J by 6 bases. The germline V gene has CDR1 SEHNR and CDR2 FQNEAQ (reference sequence).

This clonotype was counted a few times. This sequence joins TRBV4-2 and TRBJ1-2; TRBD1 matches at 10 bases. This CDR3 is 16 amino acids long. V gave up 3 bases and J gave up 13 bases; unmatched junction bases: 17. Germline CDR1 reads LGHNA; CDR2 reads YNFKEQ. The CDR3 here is CASSHGDPGQGLVCTF. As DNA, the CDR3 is TGTGCCAGCAGCCACGGTGACCCGGGACAGGGGTTAGTGTGCACCTTC.